This T cell receptor (beta chain) is from a study of T cell responses to AZD1222 COVID-19 vaccine listed by TCRdb under 2021. Broadly, across the study: AZD1222 recipients whose second dose came at about 4 weeks and those whose second dose came at about 12 weeks were combined into one group, since spike-specific TCR depth and breadth did not differ between the two schedules. TCR sequencing was performed for roughly 240 trial participants, of whom about 200 were given two doses of AZD1222 and around 25 were given two doses of MenACWY control vaccine. Enrollment into the trials was organized by age into subgroups of 18-55, 56-69 and 70-plus years, and those subgroups contained 148, 28 and 57 TCR-sequenced participants, respectively.

Overall study outcomes, separate from this receptor: Because no samples from the day 14 peak response were available, repertoires could be characterized only after the peak T cell response. The whole spike protein was spanned by vaccine-associated CD4 TCRs, and dominant responses were seen in regions 160-218 and 743-854. Participants were mostly white British and included more females than males, and it was suggested by the authors that clonal diversity may have been underestimated. Reportedly, almost half of the unique spike-specific TCRs recognized epitopes lying outside the regions that are mutated in the B.1.351 and B.1.1.7 variants. Conclusions about previously exposed vaccinees were limited because only a handful of AZD1222 recipients were SARS-CoV-2 seropositive at baseline. The 56-69-year group was small, and its depth increase did not reach significance, likely because of low power. After two AZD1222 doses, both the breadth and the depth of spike-specific TCRs were significantly higher than at day 0 and than in MenACWY recipients.

Read against the paper, the sample's time point label means: baseline before first vaccination. Samples from vaccinated people were obtained from the UK trials COV001 and COV002, which included a single-blind randomized controlled phase 2/3 trial of AZD1222 (ChAdOx1 nCoV-19) in healthy adults. Trial participant PBMC samples were collected at day 0 and day 28 after the second dose for TCRbeta chain sequencing. The CDR3 regions of human TCRbeta chains were analyzed by immunosequencing. The original methods were these. TCRs in the repertoires were matched against a reference library of SARS-CoV-2-specific TCRs that had been generated with the MIRA antigen-specificity platform. Breadth was defined as the fraction of unique TCRs that were SARS-CoV-2-associated. Depth was defined as the fraction of total T cells that were SARS-CoV-2-associated. Using the MIRA data, each spike-specific TCR was assigned both to the spike region to which the TCR was reactive and to a CD4 or CD8 class. Log10-transformed breadth and depth values were compared by one-way ANOVA with Sidak's multiple comparisons tests. TCRdb obtained this table from immuneACCESS and retained in-frame rearrangements with V and J assigned. These tables miss some clones; where compared with another copy, unresolved V genes account for less than half of the shortfall, and the remainder is unexplained. V, J and clone size were drawn from that table, and D and trimming were deduced from the DNA. In this sample the table shows approximately 150,000 clones, around 90% of which occur a single time. The top ten constitute about 1.6% of the sample.

In regard to this clone: The specificity of this receptor is unknown. No much larger clone is present one base from it, and per-base qualities are unavailable.

The CDR3 contains 14 residues, cysteine and phenylalanine counted. The kept DNA is CDR3 alone, 42 bases in frame from the first base. Looking up the germline V gene yields CDR1 MNHEY and CDR2 SVGAGI. The junction carries 6 bases between V and J, which are trimmed by 0 bases and 1 base respectively. Here the sequenced sample was peripheral blood, taken on day 0 of AZD1222 vaccination. Rearrangement joined TRBV6-5 to TRBJ1-1; the D segment cannot be called with confidence. This clonotype originated in an adult in good health. The DNA sequence is TGTGCCAGCAGTTACTCGAGCAGGAACACTGAAGCTTTCTTT. The encoded protein is CASSYSSRNTEAFF.